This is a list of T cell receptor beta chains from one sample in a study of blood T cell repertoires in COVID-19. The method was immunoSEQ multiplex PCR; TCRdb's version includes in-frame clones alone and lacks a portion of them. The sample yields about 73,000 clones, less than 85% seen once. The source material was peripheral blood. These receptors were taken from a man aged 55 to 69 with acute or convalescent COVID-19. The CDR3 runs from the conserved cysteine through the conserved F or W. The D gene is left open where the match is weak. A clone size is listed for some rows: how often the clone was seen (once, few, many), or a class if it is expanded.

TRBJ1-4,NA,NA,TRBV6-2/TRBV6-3,TGTGCCAGCAGTTTACCAGGAAAACTGTTTTTT,CASSLPGKLFF
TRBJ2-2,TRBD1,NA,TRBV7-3,TGTGCCAGCAGCTTAAGGACAGGGGCGGGCGGGGAGCTGTTTTTT,CASSLRTGAGGELFF
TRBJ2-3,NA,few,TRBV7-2,TGTGCCAGCAGCTTATCCCCTAGCACCGATACGCAGTATTTT,CASSLSPSTDTQYF
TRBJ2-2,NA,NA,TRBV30,TGTGCCTGGAGCCTAGGACAGAACACCGGGGAGCTGTTTTTT,CAWSLGQNTGELFF
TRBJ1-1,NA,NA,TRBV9,TGTGCCAGCAGCCAATGGGAAGGGGTGAACACTGAAGCTTTCTTT,CASSQWEGVNTEAFF
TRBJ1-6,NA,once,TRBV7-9,TGTGCCAGCAGCTTGACTATGGGTGGCAATTCACCCCTCCACTTT,CASSLTMGGNSPLHF
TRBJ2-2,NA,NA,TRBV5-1,TGCGCCAGCAGCTTGGGAGACAGAAACACCGGGGAGCTGTTTTTT,CASSLGDRNTGELFF
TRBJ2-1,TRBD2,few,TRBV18,TGTGCCAGCTCACCCTTCGGGCGGGAGATCGCCTACAATGAGCAGTTCTTC,CASSPFGREIAYNEQFF
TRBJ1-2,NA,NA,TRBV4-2,TGTGCCAGCAGCCAAGATAGGCAGGGAACAGTCTATGGCTACACCTTC,CASSQDRQGTVYGYTF
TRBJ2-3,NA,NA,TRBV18,TGTGCCAGCTCACCAACTAGAGACGGCACAGATACGCAGTATTTT,CASSPTRDGTDTQYF
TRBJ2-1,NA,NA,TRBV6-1,TGTGCCAGCAGTGAGGGGGGGGCGCAGGATTACTCCTACAATGAGCAGTTCTTC,CASSEGGAQDYSYNEQFF
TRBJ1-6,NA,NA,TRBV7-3,TGTGCCAGCAGCCCTACCGGAGCCCAGAATTCACCCCTCCACTTT,CASSPTGAQNSPLHF
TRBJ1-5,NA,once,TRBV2,TGTGCCAGCAGTGATGACAAGTATTATAGCAATCAGCCCCAGCATTTT,CASSDDKYYSNQPQHF
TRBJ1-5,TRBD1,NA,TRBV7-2,TGTGCCAGCAGCCGTAGGGGCGACAGGGATGGTCAGCCCCAGCATTTT,CASSRRGDRDGQPQHF
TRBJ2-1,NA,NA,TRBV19,TGTGCCGGTAGCCTCAGCGGGCTTTCCGGCAATGAGCAGTTCTTC,CAGSLSGLSGNEQFF
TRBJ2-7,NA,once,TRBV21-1,TGTGCCAGCAGCACAACCGGTCATAGGACAGGGCCAAACTACGAGCAGTACTTC,CASSTTGHRTGPNYEQYF
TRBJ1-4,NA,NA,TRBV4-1,TGCGCCAGCAGCCAAGATAGGAGGGGAAGGAATGAAAAACTGTTTTTT,CASSQDRRGRNEKLFF
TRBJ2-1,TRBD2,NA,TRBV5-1,TGCGCCAGCAGCTCTGGGGGACTAGCGGGAGACGAAGAGCAGTTCTTC,CASSSGGLAGDEEQFF
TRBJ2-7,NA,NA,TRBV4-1,TGCGCCAGCAGGCTCGCCGGGACACGGAACTACGAGCAGTACTTC,CASRLAGTRNYEQYF
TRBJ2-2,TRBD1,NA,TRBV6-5,TGTGCCAGCTACAGGGGCCCCGGGGAGCTGTTTTTT,CASYRGPGELFF
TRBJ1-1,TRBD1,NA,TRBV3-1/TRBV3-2,TGTGCCAGCAGCCAGATAACAGGGGTGGACACTGAAGCTTTCTTT,CASSQITGVDTEAFF
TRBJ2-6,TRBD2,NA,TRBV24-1,TGTGCCACCAGTGATCTTAGCGGGCTCTCTGGGGCCAACGTCCTGACTTTC,CATSDLSGLSGANVLTF
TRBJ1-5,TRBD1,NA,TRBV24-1,TGTGCCACCAGTGATGGGACAGGGAATCAGCCCCAGCATTTT,CATSDGTGNQPQHF
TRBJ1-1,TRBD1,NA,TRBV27,TGTGCCAGCAGAGACAGGGTTGAGGCCGCTTTCTTT,CASRDRVEAAFF
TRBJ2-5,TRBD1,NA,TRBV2,TGTGCCAGCGGGGAGACAGGGGGCGTTGAGACCCAGTACTTC,CASGETGGVETQYF
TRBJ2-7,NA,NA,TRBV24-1,TGTGCCACCAGTAAGTCAGGGGCGACCTACGAGCAGTACTTC,CATSKSGATYEQYF
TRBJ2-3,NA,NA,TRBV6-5,TGTGCCAGCACACGGGACACCTCCACAGATACGCAGTATTTT,CASTRDTSTDTQYF
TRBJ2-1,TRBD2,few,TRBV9,TGTGCCAGCAGCGTAGGTGGGAGGGATGAGCAGTTCTTC,CASSVGGRDEQFF
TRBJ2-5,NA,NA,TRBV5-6,TGTGCCAGCAGCCACCGGGAATCGGAGACCCAGTACTTC,CASSHRESETQYF
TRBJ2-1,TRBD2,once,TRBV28,TGTGCCAGCAGTTCACAAGGAGCGGGACGAAACAATGAGCAGTTCTTC,CASSSQGAGRNNEQFF
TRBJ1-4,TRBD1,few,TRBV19,TGTGCCAGTAGTATCGGAGGACAGGGGGCTTTGTCTAATGAAAAACTGTTTTTT,CASSIGGQGALSNEKLFF
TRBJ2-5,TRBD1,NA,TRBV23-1,TGCGCCAGCAGTCATCTCAGTCGGGTGGACAGGGATCGTCAAGAGACCCAGTACTTC,CASSHLSRVDRDRQETQYF
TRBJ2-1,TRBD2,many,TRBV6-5,TGTGCCATCTCTAGCGGGAATGAGCAGTTCTTC,CAISSGNEQFF
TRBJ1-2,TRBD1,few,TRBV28,TGTGCCAGCAGTTTATATTCAGAAATAGGGGGACAGGGTAACTATGGCTACACCTTC,CASSLYSEIGGQGNYGYTF
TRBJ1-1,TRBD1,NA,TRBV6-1,TGTGCCAGCAGTGACAGGGGGCAAGGGGAAGCTTTCTTT,CASSDRGQGEAFF
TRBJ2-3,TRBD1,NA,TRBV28,TGTGCCAGCAGGGGGACAGCTACTACCACAGATACGCAGTATTTT,CASRGTATTTDTQYF
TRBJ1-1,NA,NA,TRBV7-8,TGTGCCAGCAGCCCCGATACAGGGAGCAACACTGAAGCTTTCTTT,CASSPDTGSNTEAFF
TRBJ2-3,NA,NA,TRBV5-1,TGCGCCAGCAGCACCTCTACGGCGGGCACAGATACGCAGTATTTT,CASSTSTAGTDTQYF
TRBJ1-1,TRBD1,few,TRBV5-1,TGCGCCAGCAGCTTCGGGGACAGGGCCGGGTCTGAAGCTTTCTTT,CASSFGDRAGSEAFF
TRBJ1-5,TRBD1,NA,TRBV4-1,TGCGCCAGCAGCCAAGCGTGGACAGGCCTCAATCAGCCCCAGCATTTT,CASSQAWTGLNQPQHF
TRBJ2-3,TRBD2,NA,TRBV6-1,TGTGCCAGCAGTGAAGAGGCGCCGGGGGGGGATACGCAGTATTTT,CASSEEAPGGDTQYF
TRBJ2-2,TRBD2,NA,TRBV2,TGTGCCAGCAGGCGGGGGGCCGTCGGGGAGCTGTTTTTT,CASRRGAVGELFF
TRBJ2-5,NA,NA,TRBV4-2,TGTGCCAGCAGCCAAGACTGGGGGGGGCTGGAGACCCAGTACTTC,CASSQDWGGLETQYF
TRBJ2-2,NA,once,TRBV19,TGTGCCAGTAGTATCGGGCACAGGGACGGGGAGCTGTTTTTT,CASSIGHRDGELFF
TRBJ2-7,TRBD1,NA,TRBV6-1,TGTGCCAGCAGTGAACTAGGGGGCGGAATAGGTATCGAGCAGTACTTC,CASSELGGGIGIEQYF
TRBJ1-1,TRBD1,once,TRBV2,TGTGCCAGCAGTGTCGACAGGGTAAAAGCTTTCTTT,CASSVDRVKAFF
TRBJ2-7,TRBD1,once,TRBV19,TGTGCCAGTAGTATTACAGGGGGTGAGGAGCAGTACTTC,CASSITGGEEQYF
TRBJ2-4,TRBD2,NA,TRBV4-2,TGTGCCAGCAGCCAAGACCCCCCTAGCGGAGGGCAAAACATTCAGTACTTC,CASSQDPPSGGQNIQYF
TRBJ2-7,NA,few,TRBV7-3,TGTGCCAGCAGCCTCAGAAAAGGGGCCCCCTACGAGCAGTACTTC,CASSLRKGAPYEQYF
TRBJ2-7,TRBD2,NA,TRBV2,TGTGCCAGCAGTCCCCGGCTAGCGGCATCCTACGAGCAGTACTTC,CASSPRLAASYEQYF
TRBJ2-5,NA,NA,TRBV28,TGTGCCAGCAGAATCTTCGGGGAGACCCAGTACTTC,CASRIFGETQYF
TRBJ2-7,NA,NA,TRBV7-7,TGTGCCAGCAGTACTAGTACGGGTTACGAGCAGTACTTC,CASSTSTGYEQYF
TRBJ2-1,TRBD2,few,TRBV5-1,TGCGCCAGCAGCTCGGGACTAGAATCCATTGGGCAGTTCTTC,CASSSGLESIGQFF
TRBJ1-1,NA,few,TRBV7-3,TGTGCCAGCAGCTTAGCCCGGGGCACTGAAGCTTTCTTT,CASSLARGTEAFF
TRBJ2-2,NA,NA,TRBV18,TGTGCCAGCCGGGCGAACACCGGGGAGCTGTTTTTT,CASRANTGELFF